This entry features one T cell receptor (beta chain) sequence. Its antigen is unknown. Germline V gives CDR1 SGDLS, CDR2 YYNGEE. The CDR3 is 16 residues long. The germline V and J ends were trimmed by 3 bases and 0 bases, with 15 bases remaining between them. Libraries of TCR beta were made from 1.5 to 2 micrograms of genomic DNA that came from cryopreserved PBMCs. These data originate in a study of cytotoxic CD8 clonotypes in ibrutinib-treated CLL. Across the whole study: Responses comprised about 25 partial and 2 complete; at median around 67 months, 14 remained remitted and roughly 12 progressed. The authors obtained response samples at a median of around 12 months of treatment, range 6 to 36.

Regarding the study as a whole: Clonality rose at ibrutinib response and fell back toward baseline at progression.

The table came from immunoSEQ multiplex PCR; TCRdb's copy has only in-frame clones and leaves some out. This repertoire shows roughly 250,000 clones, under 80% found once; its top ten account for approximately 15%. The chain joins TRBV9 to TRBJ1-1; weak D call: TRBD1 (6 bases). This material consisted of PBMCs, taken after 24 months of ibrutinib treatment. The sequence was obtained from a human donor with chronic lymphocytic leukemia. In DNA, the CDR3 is TGTGCCAGCAGCGCCGCGGGGGGGCAGATGAACACTGAAGCTTTCTTT. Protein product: CASSAAGGQMNTEAFF.